In its sample, the clone carrying this TCR beta chain was seen a few times. This entry is derived from a study of CD8+ T cells in alopecia areata. Reverse transcription of extracted RNA yielded cDNA, which provided the sequencing template. The protocol was immunoSEQ multiplex PCR, while the TCRdb copy is restricted to in-frame clones and leaves out a portion. The profile shows 180,000 or so clones, 58% of them singletons. As for treatment: oral pan-JAK inhibitor, 5-10 mg twice daily. Source: CD4+ T cells sorted from blood, taken at week 24, from a patient treated with tofacitinib. This TCR was sampled from a human donor with alopecia areata.

The CDR3 nucleotides read TGTGCCAGCAGCGGCCGGGCCTCACTAGCCAAAAACATTCAGTACTTC. Residues: CASSGRASLAKNIQYF. This rearrangement joins TRBV7-2 to TRBJ2-4; D ambiguous. The germline V gene encodes CDR1 SGHTA and CDR2 FQGNSA. The CDR3 has 16 residues. The germline V and J ends were trimmed by 5 bases and 0 bases, with 14 bases remaining between them. The variable domain in full, with the rest retrieved from reference TRBV7-2 and TRBJ2-4, is GAGVSQSPSNKVTEKGKDVELRCDPISGHTALYWYRQSLGQGLEFLIYFQGNSAPDKSGLPSDRFSAERTGGSVSTLTIQRTQQEDSAVYLCASSGRASLAKNIQYFGAGTRLSVL.